This T cell receptor beta chain was obtained from a study of blood T cell repertoires in COVID-19 (dated by TCRdb to 2018 to 2021). Regarding the study in general: Samples from collaborators originated in the United States, Italy and Spain and spanned both the acute and convalescent phases of COVID-19. The samples were drawn from two sources: the first 160 participants of the ongoing ImmuneRACE study, and 950 to 1,500 subjects contributed by 6 global collaborators. Where HLA class I and class II types were available, the types were taken from metadata supplied by the sample provider, not from assay-based typing. The dataset comprised deeply sampled blood TCRbeta repertoires from subjects exposed to, actively infected with, or recovered from COVID-19. The repertoires were released in a freely available public database intended as a resource for research on the immune response to SARS-CoV-2. The prospective study material was composed of cDNA or gDNA derived from T cells, B-cell-depleted T cells, or PBMCs. Sample metadata almost always included a de-identified subject ID, COVID-19 status, age in years and sex. What the research found in general, with its limitations: How much clinical and demographic metadata was included differed by source and by participant, and the metadata was provided uncurated.

A note on this clone: Its target antigen remains unknown. There are no base qualities to consult, and no much larger clone falls within one base. The same CDR3 can be traced to other DNA sequences in this sample.

Participants in the prospective study were aged roughly 18 to 100 years, lived in 20 to 25 United States geographic areas, and enrolled through a virtual design. In the prospective study, cohorts were assigned on the basis of participant-reported clinical history obtained from a screening survey and a study questionnaire. Mobile phlebotomists in the prospective study collected whole blood, serum and a nasopharyngeal or oropharyngeal swab from every participant. Additional blood draws and questionnaires over an approximately 2-month period could optionally be provided by prospective study participants. Before DNA extraction, prospective study blood samples were shipped either frozen or at room temperature. TCRbeta CDR3 regions were amplified from genomic DNA by means of the immunoSEQ Assay, a bias-controlled multiplex PCR. The original pipeline was this. Nucleated cell counts per sample were estimated from amplification of reference gene primers within the assay. Sequence reads were collapsed and filtered to measure the absolute abundance of every unique TCRbeta CDR3 rearrangement. Productive Simpson clonality was computed per sample as the square root of Simpson's diversity index over productive rearrangements. TCRdb retrieved this table from immuneACCESS and kept in-frame rearrangements only. Not all clones are present; in checked studies, unresolved V genes account for under half, and no reason is known for the remainder. For V, J and clone size, that table is used; D and trimming come from the DNA. Counted in this sample were about 240,000 clones; approximately 83% of them appeared once. The ten largest make up 3.3% of the sample.

Including cysteine and phenylalanine, the CDR3 has 15 amino acids. The DNA shown is the 45-base CDR3, in frame from base 1. V and J are trimmed by 2 bases and 0 bases, and the gene matches miss 2 bases of the junction. According to the germline V gene (reference sequence), CDR1 reads SEHNR and CDR2 reads FQNEAQ. This sequence originates from a woman aged 35 to 49 with acute COVID-19. Sequenced sample: PBMCs or T cells enriched from blood (not recorded which). This chain is built from TRBV7-9 and TRBJ2-3; 7 middle bases align to TRBD2. The DNA sequence follows: TGTGCCAGCAGCTTACTAGCGGCTAGCACAGATACGCAGTATTTT. This codes for CASSLLAASTDTQYF.